A single T cell receptor beta chain is shown here with its context. The data belong to a study of blood T cell repertoires in COVID-19. Per the original methods: Amplified reference gene primers provided the basis for estimating nucleated cell counts. Repertoires were generated with immunoSEQ multiplex PCR, while TCRdb's copy carries only in-frame clones and drops some. That table supplies the V and J calls and clone size; D and trimming were determined from the DNA. This repertoire shows 110,000 to 150,000 clones, 80% found once; its top ten account for 3.5% to 4%. With 2 bases clipped from V and 0 bases from J, the junction kept 2 bases outside the gene matches. The CDR3 contains 15 residues. Germline lookup yields CDR1 SGHRS and CDR2 YFSETQ.

This receptor was identified in a man aged 65-85 years who had recovered from COVID-19. Sequencing was carried out using peripheral blood. The V and J genes are TRBV5-1 and TRBJ2-7; TRBD2 agrees at 10 bases. CDR3 in DNA: TGCGCCAGCAGCTTCCTAGCGGGAGACTCCTACGAGCAGTACTTC. Translated: CASSFLAGDSYEQYF.